The present TCR beta chain was sequenced within a study of breast tumors, draining lymph nodes, adjacent tissues. Samples came from axillary lymph nodes draining the breast cancer. Concerning this clonotype itself: Its antigen remains unknown. A read error may explain this, as a much larger clone is one base away.

The CDR3 has 16 residues. Germline V gene lookup returns CDR1 GTSNPN and CDR2 SVGIG (reference sequence). Study conclusions and caveats: Most tumor T cells seemingly derive from lymph node, then expand in tumor. Tumors had less TCR diversity than lymph nodes, more than nontumor tissue. Luminal-like breast cancer showed significantly greater tumor-nontumor repertoire similarity than basal-like breast cancer did.

TCRdb reprocessed the multiplex PCR reads with MiXCR, giving one entry per CDR3 protein. The sample yields approximately 210,000 distinct CDR3 sequences, about 32% seen once. The V and J genes are TRBV30 and TRBJ2-7, with 11 positions matching TRBD2. The specimen was axillary lymph node tissue. This receptor was taken from a female donor with breast cancer. Some clones in this sample may be carry-over from other donors' samples. The CDR3 region is CAWSKGLAGLSYEQHF. For the CDR3, the DNA is TGTGCCTGGAGTAAAGGACTAGCGGGCCTCTCCTACGAGCAGCACTTC.